These 22 T cell receptor beta chains originate from one sample sequenced in a study of blood T cell repertoires in COVID-19. The data were produced by immunoSEQ multiplex PCR, yet TCRdb's version contains in-frame clones alone and is incomplete. The sample lists some 76,000 clones; more than 75% were seen once. Material: peripheral blood. These receptors all come from a human donor in a cohort sampled during active COVID-19.

The chain employs TRBV29-1 and TRBJ2-4; D call uncertain. V lost 3 bases, J lost 3 bases, and 21 bases lay in between. CDR3 length equals 17 residues. Germline loops: CDR1 SQVTM, CDR2 ANQGSEA. The CDR3 sequence: CSVDDRAGFLGKNIQYF. CDR3 DNA: TGCAGCGTTGATGACCGAGCCGGATTCCTAGGCAAAAACATTCAGTACTTC.

This sequence joins TRBV7-9 and TRBJ2-2, with TRBD1 matching over 7 bases. J lost 2 bases, V lost 3 bases, and 6 bases had no gene match. CDR1 and CDR2 (germline): SEHNR, FQNEAQ (reference sequence). This CDR3 spans 16 amino acids. The CDR3 loop reads CASSFPGTENTGELFF. CDR3 coding DNA: TGTGCCAGCAGCTTTCCCGGGACAGAAAACACCGGGGAGCTGTTTTTT.

V is TRBV3-1 (or the pseudogene TRBV3-2) and J is TRBJ2-5; D might be TRBD1 (7 bases). The CDR3 runs to 13 residues. V was trimmed by 2 bases and J by 7 bases, leaving 11 bases between them. Germline V CDR1 and CDR2: LGHDT, YNNKEL (reference sequence). CDR3 sequence: CASSQQGGGTQYF. The DNA of the CDR3 is TGTGCCAGCAGCCAACAGGGGGGTGGGACCCAGTACTTC.

V usage is TRBV15 and J usage is TRBJ2-7, with D maybe TRBD2 (6 bases). This CDR3 comprises 15 residues. CDR1 and CDR2 from the germline V gene are LNHNV and YYDKDF (reference sequence). V lost 1 base and J 2 bases, leaving 12 bases between the germline ends. For the CDR3, the DNA is TGTGCCACCAGCAGAGGAGCTAGCGAGGCCTACGAGCAGTACTTC. This translates into CATSRGASEAYEQYF.

J is TRBJ1-5 and V is TRBV5-1; D is unresolved. V dropped 2 bases and J dropped 8 bases, with 17 bases sitting between them. CDR1 is SGHRS and CDR2 is YFSETQ in the germline V gene. CDR3 size: 15 residues. CDR3 in amino acids: CASSFLAGSGEPQHF. The DNA for the CDR3 is TGCGCCAGCAGCTTTCTTGCGGGGAGCGGGGAGCCCCAGCATTTT.

V is TRBV6-4 and J is TRBJ2-3, with TRBD2 matching over 9 bases. Germline lookup yields CDR1 MRHNA and CDR2 SNTAGT. V trimming: 6 bases; J trimming: 1 base; junction bases outside the gene matches: 2. CDR3 size: 14 residues. CDR3 nucleotide sequence: TGTGCCAGCAGGGCTAGCGGGGGCACAGATACGCAGTATTTT. It encodes CASRASGGTDTQYF.

V gene TRBV27 combines with J gene TRBJ2-7; 7 bases are shared with TRBD1. V was clipped by 5 bases and J by 3 bases; unmatched bases: 7. This CDR3 is built from 14 residues. Germline values: CDR1 MNHEY, CDR2 SMNVEV (reference sequence). The chain's CDR3 is CASSPGTADYEQYF. The CDR3 DNA sequence: TGTGCCAGCAGTCCGGGGACAGCAGACTACGAGCAGTACTTC.

This chain connects TRBV9 to TRBJ1-3; D call uncertain. With 2 bases removed from V and 3 bases from J, the gap between germline ends came to 12 bases. CDR3 length: 15 residues. Per germline, CDR1 SGDLS and CDR2 YYNGEE. The CDR3 DNA reads as TGTGCCAGCAGCGTTTCGGGTTCCGGTGGAAACACCATATATTTT. It specifies CASSVSGSGGNTIYF.

Comment on this clone: Other DNA sequences from this sample encode an identical CDR3 as well. The V gene is TRBV7-2, the J gene TRBJ2-1, with 8 nucleotides matching TRBD2. CDR1 and CDR2 (germline): SGHTA, FQGNSA. Unmatched junction bases numbered 4, after V lost 3 bases and J lost 6 bases. This CDR3 spans 14 amino acids. CDR3 nucleotide sequence: TGTGCCAGCAGCTTGCGGGGGGCCCTCAATGAGCAGTTCTTC. Amino acid sequence: CASSLRGALNEQFF.

The chain links TRBV5-8 to TRBJ1-2; tentatively, D is TRBD1 (6 bases). CDR3 length equals 14 residues. CDR1 and CDR2 from the germline V gene are SGHTS and YDEGEE. The V gene lost 4 bases and the J gene lost 3 bases, with 13 bases spanning the gap. The CDR3 loop reads CASSAGGQDYGYTF. The CDR3 nucleotides are TGTGCCAGCAGCGCCGGGGGGCAAGACTATGGCTACACCTTC. Variable domain in full (rest from reference TRBV5-8 and TRBJ1-2): EAGVTQSPTHLIKTRGQQATLRCSPISGHTSVYWYQQALGLGLQFLLWYDEGEERNRGNFPPRFSGRQFPNYSSELNVNALELEDSALYLCASSAGGQDYGYTFGSGTRLTVV.

This chain links TRBV2 with TRBJ1-2; 8 bases are shared with TRBD1. Germline V gene lookup returns CDR1 SNHLY and CDR2 FYNNEI. The CDR3 covers 13 residues. With V trimmed by 6 bases and J by 2 bases, 2 bases remained unmatched. The CDR3 DNA sequence: TGTGCCAGCAGAAGACAGGGGAACTATGGCTACACCTTC. It translates to CASRRQGNYGYTF.

The sample holds one count of this clone. The chain has TRBV2 and TRBJ1-5; 8 positions match TRBD1. This CDR3 is 13 amino acids long. The V gene's germline CDR1 is SNHLY and CDR2 FYNNEI. V lost 1 base to trimming and J lost 9 bases; unmatched junction nucleotides: 2. CDR3: CASSEGTGLPQHF. DNA of the CDR3: TGTGCCAGCAGTGAAGGGACAGGGTTGCCCCAGCATTTT.

This clone occurred a few times. This chain connects TRBV9 to TRBJ2-2; no clear D. From germline, CDR1 is SGDLS and CDR2 YYNGEE. V lost 2 bases and J lost 1, with 6 bases in between. This CDR3 spans 14 amino acids. CDR3: CASSVIVNTGELFF. CDR3 in DNA: TGTGCCAGCAGCGTGATAGTGAACACCGGGGAGCTGTTTTTT.

The chain links TRBV14 to TRBJ1-2, with D possibly being TRBD1 (5 bases). Trimming took 3 bases from V and 5 from J, leaving 16 bases between them. This CDR3 region has 15 residues. In germline, CDR1 is SGHDN, CDR2 FVKESK. Here the CDR3 reads CASSHRTSPTYGYTF. The DNA of the CDR3 is TGTGCCAGCAGCCATAGGACAAGCCCGACTTATGGCTACACCTTC.

In nucleotides, the CDR3 is TGTGCCAGCAGCCAAGGACTAGGGGGTAGGGAGACCCAGTACTTC. Amino acids: CASSQGLGGRETQYF. V usage is TRBV7-3 and J usage is TRBJ2-5; the D gene is possibly TRBD2 (7 bases). Germline V gene lookup returns CDR1 SGHTA and CDR2 FQGTGA. V was cut by 5 bases and J by 5 bases, with 18 bases left in between. The CDR3 extends over 15 amino acids.

This clone is a singleton in its sample. The chain recombines TRBV7-9 with TRBJ1-1, with D unclear. CDR3 length equals 13 residues. Germline CDR1 reads SEHNR; CDR2 reads FQNEAQ (reference sequence). V lost 7 bases, J lost 4 bases, and 13 bases lay in between. Here the CDR3 reads CASTSREGTEAFF. CDR3 coding DNA: TGTGCCAGCACTTCTAGGGAGGGCACTGAAGCTTTCTTT.

The chain's CDR3 is CASSRRQVLGNEQFF. In nucleotides, the CDR3 is TGTGCCAGCAGCCGTCGACAGGTGCTCGGCAATGAGCAGTTCTTC. The chain carries TRBV3-1 (or the pseudogene TRBV3-2) and TRBJ2-1; tentative D call: TRBD1 (6 bases). Germline-derived CDR1 and CDR2 are LGHDT and YNNKEL (reference sequence). Trimming shortened V by 4 bases and J by 6 bases, and 16 bases separated the two germline ends. The CDR3 has 15 residues.

The J gene is TRBJ1-4, the V gene TRBV19, with TRBD1 matching 8 bases. V gave up 6 bases and J gave up 7 bases; unmatched junction bases: 10. The length of the CDR3 is 15 residues. The germline gives CDR1 LNHDA, CDR2 SQIVND (reference sequence). The CDR3 bases are TGTGCCAGTAGAACGACACAGGGGGGAGTTGAAAAACTGTTTTTT. Translation gives CASRTTQGGVEKLFF.

This rearrangement joins TRBV10-3 to TRBJ1-4; a possible D gene is TRBD1 (5 bases). V lost 0 bases and J 8 bases, leaving 16 bases between the germline ends. Germline loops: CDR1 ENHRY, CDR2 SYGVKD. The CDR3 totals 16 residues. The CDR3 here is CAISESIGQGDEKLFF. The CDR3 DNA reads TGTGCCATCAGTGAGTCGATAGGGCAGGGCGACGAAAAACTGTTTTTT.

The chain couples TRBV2 to TRBJ2-5; 8 bases align to TRBD2. Germline V gene sequence: CDR1 SNHLY, CDR2 FYNNEI. Trimming at V came to 6 bases and at J to 2 bases, leaving 2 bases not matched to a gene. CDR3 length equals 13 residues. This CDR3 reads CASRTSVQETQYF. The DNA of the CDR3 is TGTGCCAGCAGGACTAGCGTGCAAGAGACCCAGTACTTC.

The chain links TRBV5-1 to TRBJ2-7, with 11 bases that match TRBD1. The CDR3 has 15 amino acids. CDR1 SGHRS and CDR2 YFSETQ come from the germline V gene. Unmatched junction bases numbered 8, after V lost 3 bases and J lost 6 bases. CDR3 bases: TGCGCCAGCAGCTACCGGACAGGGGGCTTCCGCGAGCAGTACTTC. Residues: CASSYRTGGFREQYF.

The table lists this clone with a few counts. The V gene is TRBV11-3, the J gene TRBJ2-2; the match to TRBD2 covers 15 bases. The CDR3 consists of 18 residues. The germline V gene encodes CDR1 SGHNT and CDR2 YENEEA. Losses at the gene ends were 5 bases for V and 1 base for J; bases not matched to a gene: 5. In DNA form, the CDR3 reads TGTGCCAGCAGCCCGGGACTAGCGGGGGGTATGAACACCGGGGAGCTGTTTTTT. Its protein product is CASSPGLAGGMNTGELFF.